This T cell receptor beta chain came from a study of breast tumors, draining lymph nodes, adjacent tissues. One entry per CDR3 protein, called by TCRdb with MiXCR from the multiplex PCR reads. The profile covers more than 80,000 distinct CDR3 sequences, with less than 40% appearing a single time and approximately 5.3% taken by the ten largest. Per the germline V gene, CDR1 is ENHRY and CDR2 is SYGVKD. The length of the CDR3 is 16 residues. Losses at the gene ends were 4 bases for V and 3 bases for J; bases not matched to a gene: 6. The lymph nodes were axillary draining lymph nodes from breast cancer patients. In its sample, this clonotype was seen many times. Its antigen is not identified. General study results and limits: Findings are consistent with lymph node origin and intratumoral expansion of most tumor T cells. Tumor TCR diversity was below lymph nodes but above nontumor tissue. Compared with basal-like, luminal-like tumors shared significantly more repertoire with nontumor tissue.

The origin of this receptor is a female donor with breast cancer. Some clones in this sample may be carry-over from other donors' samples. The rearrangement joins TRBV10-3 to TRBJ2-7, with 13 bases identical to TRBD2. Sequencing was carried out using axillary lymph node tissue. CDR3: CAISAGTSGTRYEQYF. The CDR3 DNA reads as TGTGCCATCAGTGCCGGGACTAGCGGGACCCGCTACGAGCAGTACTTC.